This T cell receptor (beta chain) stems from a study of beta chain features in type 1 diabetes. Whole-study findings and limits: Significant though moderate, a shortening of TCRB CDR3s appeared in all four CD4+ subsets of Type 1 diabetes patients. Possible PCR preference for shorter templates applied equally to patients and controls.

Every single donor gave one heparinised blood draw, and these averaged about 120 mL. CD4+ naive, central memory, regulatory and stem cell-like memory subsets were isolated by sorting on CD45RO/CCR7/CD25/CD127/CD95/CD27. CDR3 size: 17 residues. The V and J ends lost 1 base and 0 bases respectively, with 18 bases between them. Germline V gene data show CDR1 as GTSNPN and CDR2 as SVGIG (reference sequence). The entirety of the isolated RNA underwent reverse transcription, so expressed TCRB transcripts were sequenced. Assay: immunoSEQ multiplex PCR; the TCRdb copy retains only in-frame clones and omits some. The sample consists of about 110,000 clones, 40% of them appearing once. For this clone: Its antigen is unidentified.

Sequencing used stem cell memory CD4+ T cells from blood. The sequence was collected from a woman aged 18-29 years in good health. The V and J genes are TRBV30 and TRBJ1-2, with D unclear. The DNA for the CDR3 is TGTGCCTGGAGTGGGTACAGCCACGACCGGACTAACTATGGCTACACCTTC. Protein sequence: CAWSGYSHDRTNYGYTF.